Shown below are 25 T cell receptor beta chains from a single sample sequenced in a study of shared clonotypes between healthy human individuals. The repertoire was sequenced with immunoSEQ multiplex PCR; TCRdb's copy has only in-frame clones and lacks some. The sample contains hundreds of thousands of clones, roughly 96% of which appear only once. CD45RO-negative, CCR7-selected cells formed the naive CD8 fraction, which excluded terminally differentiated effector memory CD45RA+ cells. Material: naive CD8+ T cells sorted from blood. These receptors came from a woman in her twenties or thirties in good health.

The rearrangement links TRBV28 to TRBJ1-1, with 9 bases identical to TRBD1. The V gene's germline CDR1 is MDHEN and CDR2 SYDVKM. V shed 4 bases and J 0 bases; nucleotides not matched to a gene: 9. The CDR3 sequence is 17 residues long. The CDR3 DNA is TGTGCCAGCAGTTCCACAGGGGGCGAATTAATGAACACTGAAGCTTTCTTT. Protein product: CASSSTGGELMNTEAFF.

V is TRBV30 and J is TRBJ1-1, with a possible D match to TRBD1 (5 bases). V lost 7 bases and J 0 bases, leaving 33 bases between the germline ends. This CDR3 region has 20 residues. Germline V gene data show CDR1 as GTSNPN and CDR2 as SVGIG (reference sequence). The CDR3 sequence: CASAFVQVLPMTSMNTEAFF. CDR3 DNA sequence: TGTGCCTCGGCCTTTGTACAGGTTCTTCCCATGACCAGCATGAACACTGAAGCTTTCTTT. Full variable domain (rest looked up from reference TRBV30 and TRBJ1-1): SQTIHQWPATLVQPVGSPLSLECTVEGTSNPNLYWYRQAAGRGLQLLFYSVGIGQISSEVPQNLSASRPQDRQFILSSKKLLLSDSGFYLCASAFVQVLPMTSMNTEAFFGQGTRLTVV.

This sequence joins TRBV9 and TRBJ2-1; 12 positions match TRBD2. The CDR3 covers 16 residues. V shed 3 bases, J shed 2 bases, and the junction held 3 bases outside the gene matches. Germline CDR1 SGDLS, CDR2 YYNGEE. Here the CDR3 DNA reads TGTGCCAGCAGCGACCTAGCGGGAGGGCCCTACAATGAGCAGTTCTTC. Translated: CASSDLAGGPYNEQFF.

The rearrangement uses TRBV5-8 and TRBJ2-3, with TRBD2 matching 9 bases. Germline V CDR1 and CDR2: SGHTS, YDEGEE. V shed 0 bases, J shed 3 bases, and the junction held 11 bases outside the gene matches. The CDR3 has 18 residues. DNA for the CDR3: TGTGCCAGCAGCTTGGCCGGACTTAGCGGGAGTATAACAGATACGCAGTATTTT. Translating gives CASSLAGLSGSITDTQYF.

This clone was detected a few times. This same CDR3 is encoded by further DNA sequences in the sample. This chain connects TRBV9 to TRBJ2-2; D not certain. V was trimmed by 3 bases and J by 0 bases, leaving 0 bases between them. This CDR3 is built from 12 residues. Germline lookup yields CDR1 SGDLS and CDR2 YYNGEE. CDR3 nucleotides: TGTGCCAGCAGCGCGAACACCGGGGAGCTGTTTTTT. Protein: CASSANTGELFF.

The J gene is TRBJ2-7, the V gene TRBV5-6; 9 positions match TRBD1. The CDR3 sequence is 14 residues long. Germline CDR1 and CDR2: SGHDT and YYEEEE. Trimming at V came to 3 bases and at J to 3 bases, leaving 4 bases not matched to a gene. CDR3 DNA: TGTGCCAGCAGCTGGGACAGGGACAACTACGAGCAGTACTTC. Its translation is CASSWDRDNYEQYF. Variable domain in full (rest from reference TRBV5-6 and TRBJ2-7): DAGVTQSPTHLIKTRGQQVTLRCSPKSGHDTVSWYQQALGQGPQFIFQYYEEEERQRGNFPDRFSGHQFPNYSSELNVNALLLGDSALYLCASSWDRDNYEQYFGPGTRLTVT.

This clone was counted only a few times. V and J are TRBV4-1 and TRBJ2-1, with D tentatively TRBD1 (5 bases). The CDR3 is made up of 16 amino acids. Trimming stripped 0 bases from V and 5 bases from J, with 14 bases between. CDR1 and CDR2 (germline): MGHRA, YSYEKL. The CDR3: CASSQDLRGTNNEQFF. DNA for the CDR3: TGCGCCAGCAGCCAAGATCTAAGGGGAACCAACAATGAGCAGTTCTTC.

A remark on this clone: The junction shows a germline mismatch at one end, possibly a read error. This specimen includes other DNA sequences encoding the same CDR3. J is TRBJ2-7 and V is TRBV14; TRBD2 matches at 9 bases. Per the germline V gene, CDR1 is SGHDN and CDR2 is FVKESK. The CDR3 runs to 14 residues. Here the CDR3 reads CASKAGTSSYEQYF. The CDR3 DNA reads TGTGCCAGCAAGGCCGGGACTAGCTCCTATGAGCAGTACTTC.

This clone was picked up one time. The chain joins TRBV5-1 to TRBJ1-1, with no clear D. CDR3 length equals 14 residues. The V and J ends lost 2 bases and 4 bases respectively, with 12 bases between them. Germline-derived CDR1 and CDR2 are SGHRS and YFSETQ. The CDR3 nucleotides are TGCGCCAGCAGCTTAAGGGAAGGCGGCACTGAAGCTTTCTTT. As protein: CASSLREGGTEAFF.

This chain uses TRBV25-1 with TRBJ2-5; 9 bases are a match to TRBD2. This CDR3 region has 14 residues. Germline values: CDR1 MGHDK, CDR2 SYGVNS. V trimming: 6 bases; J trimming: 5 bases; junction bases outside the gene matches: 7. The CDR3 coding sequence is TGTGCCAGCAGAGTAGCGGGAGTTCGGGAGACCCAGTACTTC. Protein: CASRVAGVRETQYF.

The chain has TRBV6-5 and TRBJ2-1; TRBD2 might be the D (5 bases). CDR1 and CDR2 from the germline V gene are MNHEY and SVGAGI. There are 14 residues in the CDR3. V was shortened by 6 bases and J by 3 bases, with 12 bases between the two germline ends. The CDR3 sequence is CASRTSGYYNEQFF. The CDR3 bases are TGTGCCAGCAGAACAAGCGGTTACTACAATGAGCAGTTCTTC.

The chain employs TRBV28 and TRBJ1-4, with 7 bases lining up with TRBD1. V shed 7 bases, J shed 8 bases, and the junction held 13 bases outside the gene matches. The CDR3 is 15 residues long. Germline V gives CDR1 MDHEN, CDR2 SYDVKM. CDR3 nucleotides: TGTGCCAGCAATGACCCCCGGGACAGTGCGGAAAAACTGTTTTTT. Translation gives CASNDPRDSAEKLFF.

The chain employs TRBV19 and TRBJ2-7; D perhaps matches TRBD1 (5 bases). The CDR3 spans 14 residues. The V end was cut by 6 bases, the J end by 5 bases, with 17 bases between. Germline CDR1 and CDR2: LNHDA and SQIVND (reference sequence). In nucleotides, the CDR3 is TGTGCCAGTAGACCCTGGGCAGGGAACCACGAGCAGTACTTC. Its translation is CASRPWAGNHEQYF. Full variable domain (rest looked up from reference TRBV19 and TRBJ2-7): DGGITQSPKYLFRKEGQNVTLSCEQNLNHDAMYWYRQDPGQGLRLIYYSQIVNDFQKGDIAEGYSVSREKKESFPLTVTSAQKNPTAFYLCASRPWAGNHEQYFGPGTRLTVT.

This clone was recorded only once. The chain couples TRBV7-8 to TRBJ2-1; no reliable D call. Germline V gene data show CDR1 as SGHVS and CDR2 as FQNEAQ. The CDR3 spans 14 residues. V dropped 5 bases and J dropped 7 bases, with 15 bases sitting between them. CDR3 in DNA: TGTGCCAGCAGCCCATCGGCCCGAGGAAATGAGCAGTTCTTC. Amino acids: CASSPSARGNEQFF. Drawing the rest from reference TRBV7-8 and TRBJ2-1, the complete variable domain is GAGVSQSPRYKVAKRGQDVALRCDPISGHVSLFWYQQALGQGPEFLTYFQNEAQLDKSGLPSDRFFAERPEGSVSTLKIQRTQQEDSAVYLCASSPSARGNEQFFGPGTRLTVL.

The J gene is TRBJ2-5, the V gene TRBV6-6; the match to TRBD2 covers 8 bases. CDR1 and CDR2 (germline): MNHNY, SVGAGI (reference sequence). V lost 2 bases to trimming and J lost 2 bases; unmatched junction nucleotides: 1. The CDR3 has 14 residues. This CDR3 reads CASSYAGGQETQYF. The CDR3 region has the DNA TGTGCCAGCAGTTACGCGGGGGGACAAGAGACCCAGTACTTC.

The V call is TRBV7-8, the J call TRBJ2-5; the D call may be TRBD1 or TRBD2 (5 bases each). The CDR3 runs 14 residues. Trimming stripped 3 bases from V and 4 bases from J, with 12 bases between. Germline values: CDR1 SGHVS, CDR2 FQNEAQ. The CDR3 nucleotides are TGTGCCAGCAGCTTTGGGACGGGCACAGAGACCCAGTACTTC. Translation: CASSFGTGTETQYF.

This chain connects TRBV2 to TRBJ1-5; TRBD1 might be the D (5 bases). The CDR3 length is 16 residues. The germline V gene has CDR1 SNHLY and CDR2 FYNNEI. The V end lost 3 bases, the J end lost 7 bases, and 19 bases lay between the germline ends. The DNA for the CDR3 is TGTGCCAGCAGTGATTCGGGACTCCCAGCCGGCCAGCCCCAGCATTTT. This sequence encodes CASSDSGLPAGQPQHF. Looking up the rest from reference TRBV2 and TRBJ1-5 gives the full variable domain: EPEVTQTPSHQVTQMGQEVILRCVPISNHLYFYWYRQILGQKVEFLVSFYNNEISEKSEIFDDQFSVERPDGSNFTLKIRSTKLEDSAMYFCASSDSGLPAGQPQHFGDGTRLSIL.

The chain joins TRBV6-1 to TRBJ2-7, with D uncertain. Germline V gives CDR1 MNHNS, CDR2 SASEGT. Trimming took off 2 bases at V and 0 bases at J, with 8 bases between the two ends. CDR3 length equals 14 residues. CDR3 amino acids: CASSERSYSYEQYF. DNA of the CDR3: TGTGCCAGCAGTGAACGCTCATACTCCTACGAGCAGTACTTC.

The genes are TRBV5-4 and TRBJ2-2; the D gene is possibly TRBD2 (5 bases). Germline assignment: CDR1 SGHNT and CDR2 YYREEE (reference sequence). The CDR3 totals 14 residues. Trimming removed 2 bases at V and 7 bases at J, with 12 bases between. The CDR3 spells CASSLGSRNGELFF. In DNA form, the CDR3 reads TGTGCCAGCAGCTTAGGGAGTAGGAACGGGGAGCTGTTTTTT.

This chain uses TRBV27 with TRBJ2-3, with 7 bases that match TRBD2. The CDR3 covers 14 residues. Germline trimming cut 8 bases from V and 0 bases from J; bases unmatched to any gene: 5. CDR1 and CDR2 from the germline V gene are MNHEY and SMNVEV (reference sequence). The CDR3, as DNA: TGTGCCAGCTCGAGCGGGGATAGCACAGATACGCAGTATTTT. Its translation: CASSSGDSTDTQYF.

For this clone: Other nucleotide sequences in the sample specify the same CDR3. The chain carries TRBV29-1 and TRBJ1-2; D unresolved. CDR3 length: 11 residues. CDR1 and CDR2 (germline): SQVTM, ANQGSEA. Trimming took off 3 bases at V and 1 base at J, with 3 bases between the two ends. CDR3 region: CSVDGNYGYTF. In DNA form, the CDR3 reads TGCAGCGTTGACGGTAACTATGGCTACACCTTC.

The rearrangement joins TRBV19 to TRBJ1-4; 7 bases map to TRBD1. Germline-derived CDR1 and CDR2 are LNHDA and SQIVND (reference sequence). V lost 3 bases to trimming and J lost 5 bases; unmatched junction nucleotides: 6. The CDR3 spans 15 residues. CDR3 in DNA: TGTGCCAGTAGTATTGGCGAGACAGGGAATGAAAAACTGTTTTTT. Protein product: CASSIGETGNEKLFF. Full variable domain (missing parts from reference TRBV19 and TRBJ1-4): DGGITQSPKYLFRKEGQNVTLSCEQNLNHDAMYWYRQDPGQGLRLIYYSQIVNDFQKGDIAEGYSVSREKKESFPLTVTSAQKNPTAFYLCASSIGETGNEKLFFGSGTQLSVL.

J is TRBJ2-1 and V is TRBV6-4; D gene ambiguous. The V end was cut by 2 bases, the J end by 3 bases, with 11 bases between. The CDR3 spans 15 residues. CDR1 MRHNA and CDR2 SNTAGT come from the germline V gene. The CDR3 DNA is TGTGCCAGCAGTGACCGTCAGACCCTCTACAATGAGCAGTTCTTC. Protein: CASSDRQTLYNEQFF.

The CDR3 here is CASSFAGNEKLFF. CDR3 bases: TGTGCCAGCAGTTTCGCAGGGAACGAAAAACTGTTTTTT. This sequence joins TRBV28 and TRBJ1-4; D is possibly TRBD1 (5 bases). Looked up from germline, CDR1 is MDHEN and CDR2 is SYDVKM. With 3 bases removed from V and 8 bases from J, the gap between germline ends came to 10 bases. CDR3 length: 13 amino acids.

This sequence joins TRBV7-8 and TRBJ2-5; 14 bases map to TRBD2. Germline loops: CDR1 SGHVS, CDR2 FQNEAQ. Germline trimming cut 5 bases from V and 3 bases from J; bases unmatched to any gene: 5. This CDR3 has 16 residues. The CDR3 loop reads CASSPTGLAGEETQYF. The CDR3 DNA follows: TGTGCCAGCAGCCCGACGGGACTAGCGGGAGAAGAGACCCAGTACTTC. The variable domain in full, with the rest retrieved from reference TRBV7-8 and TRBJ2-5, is GAGVSQSPRYKVAKRGQDVALRCDPISGHVSLFWYQQALGQGPEFLTYFQNEAQLDKSGLPSDRFFAERPEGSVSTLKIQRTQQEDSAVYLCASSPTGLAGEETQYFGPGTRLLVL.